This record concerns one T cell receptor beta chain sequence. This record belongs to a study of CD8 T cells in ankylosing spondylitis. Libraries for TCR beta were made by quantitative 5'-RACE with molecular barcodes. TCRdb processed the 5' RACE reads anew with MiXCR; each CDR3 protein has one entry. Here the sample spans hundreds of thousands of distinct CDR3 sequences, 20% to 25% being singletons. Trimming took 4 bases from V and 6 from J, leaving 14 bases between them. In germline, CDR1 is SGHRS, CDR2 YFSETQ. The CDR3 length is 15 residues. This clonotype originated in a male donor with ankylosing spondylitis or in good health (not recorded which). The V gene is TRBV5-1, the J gene TRBJ1-6; D is undetermined. Sequencing was performed on blood, either unsorted or a sorted T cell fraction (not recorded which). The CDR3 coding sequence is TGCGCCAGCAGCCTCGGCATTGTGGGTAATTCACCCCTCCACTTT. Its translation: CASSLGIVGNSPLHF.